The source of this T cell receptor beta chain is a study of CD8+ T cells in alopecia areata. The overall study: Recipients were approximately 7-11-week-old female C3H/HeJ mice grafted with skin from 6-12-month-old C3H/HeJ donors with spontaneous alopecia. General study points: Mice showed clearer TCR sharing than patients did, a gap that was possibly HLA-related. In lesional scalp, particularly from alopecia totalis/universalis, clonality was higher than in normal scalp.

This clone showed up just a few times. The antigen remains undetermined. Gene and germline names: mouse. The observed sequence ends 4 residues before the CDR3 terminus, with the missing tail filled in from the germline J gene. TCR sequencing used cDNA made by reverse transcription of extracted RNA. Using immunoSEQ multiplex PCR, the repertoire was profiled, and TCRdb retains in-frame clones only, with some absent. The table lists around 290,000 clones, no singletons, with about 1.1% in the top ten. CD4, CD8alpha, NKG2D, NKG2ACE and other markers were used to sort pooled cutaneous lymph node cells. V dropped 6 bases and J dropped 2; count of bases not matched to a gene: 6. The CDR3 consists of 14 residues. Germline V gives CDR1 NSHNY, CDR2 SYGAGN.

The clonotype comes from a C3H/HeJ mouse with alopecia areata. This mouse strain has H2-k as its MHC haplotype. Sequencing was carried out using CD4+ T cells sorted from a lymph node. This sequence joins TRBV13-1 and TRBJ2-3; TRBD1 agrees at 7 bases. The CDR3 region is CASTDRVSAETLYF. Partial CDR3 DNA: TGTGCCAGCACCGACAGGGTTTCTGCAGAA.